One and the same sample provided the 31 T cell receptor beta chains below, sequenced in a study of response to subunit inactivated influenza vaccine. TCRdb fed the RT-PCR reads into MiXCR, producing one record per CDR3 protein. The repertoire includes around 190,000 distinct CDR3 sequences, approximately 15% of them detected once, and about a quarter sits in the top ten. The specimen was CD8+ T cells sorted from PBMCs, collected more than 4 days after vaccination. These receptors were collected from a man aged 50-59 years who received an inactivated influenza vaccine.

This sequence joins TRBV6-1 and TRBJ1-2; 10 nucleotides match TRBD1. The CDR3 spans 13 residues. Trimming removed 5 bases from V and 7 bases from J; junction bases left unmatched: 4. Germline values: CDR1 MNHNS, CDR2 SASEGT. CDR3 sequence (DNA): TGTGCCAGCAGTCGACAGGGGGCAGGTGGCTACACCTTC. Its protein is CASSRQGAGGYTF.

The V and J genes are TRBV12-3 or TRBV12-4 and TRBJ2-5, with unresolved D. Trimming stripped 8 bases from V and 5 bases from J, with 9 bases between. CDR3 length equals 11 residues. CDR3: CASSSTETQYF. In nucleotides, the CDR3 is TGTGCCAGCTCGAGTACGGAGACCCAGTACTTC.

This clonotype was seen just once. The J gene is TRBJ2-3, the V gene TRBV5-1, with 8 positions matching TRBD1. The ends lost 4 bases at V and 3 bases at J; junction bases unmatched: 7. From germline, CDR1 is SGHRS and CDR2 YFSETQ. The CDR3 is 15 residues long. The CDR3 sequence is CASSGRQGRTDTQYF. CDR3 in DNA: TGCGCCAGCAGCGGGAGACAGGGGCGGACAGATACGCAGTATTTT.

Only a few counts were recorded for this clonotype. The chain couples TRBV11-1 to TRBJ2-1; 12 positions match TRBD2. The germline V gene encodes CDR1 SGHAT and CDR2 FQDESV (reference sequence). The trim removed 5 bases at V and 7 bases at J, leaving 18 bases unmatched. CDR3 length: 19 amino acids. The CDR3 DNA reads TGTGCCAGCAGCCAGCCGACTAGCGGGGGAAAAGGATCGGGGAATGAGCAGTTCTTC. It encodes CASSQPTSGGKGSGNEQFF.

The chain couples TRBV7-9 to TRBJ1-2; 10 bases match TRBD1. This CDR3 has 16 residues. Trimming at V came to 0 bases and at J to 2 bases, leaving 3 bases not matched to a gene. CDR1 and CDR2 (germline): SEHNR, FQNEAQ (reference sequence). The CDR3 protein is CASSLALTGGNYGYTF. In DNA form, the CDR3 reads TGTGCCAGCAGCTTAGCCCTGACAGGGGGCAACTATGGCTACACCTTC. Complete variable domain (other parts from reference TRBV7-9 and TRBJ1-2): DTGVSQNPRHKITKRGQNVTFRCDPISEHNRLYWYRQTLGQGPEFLTYFQNEAQLEKSRLLSDRFSAERPKGSFSTLEIQRTEQGDSAMYLCASSLALTGGNYGYTFGSGTRLTVV.

This clonotype came up a few times. The rearrangement joins TRBV4-2 to TRBJ2-1; 9 nucleotides align to TRBD1. The germline gives CDR1 LGHNA, CDR2 YNFKEQ. The CDR3 extends over 17 amino acids. V trimming: 3 bases; J trimming: 8 bases; junction bases outside the gene matches: 14. CDR3 sequence: CASSQIQTGGNGDEQFF. Here the CDR3 DNA reads TGTGCCAGCAGCCAGATTCAAACAGGGGGCAATGGGGATGAGCAGTTCTTC.

The chain couples TRBV20-1 to TRBJ2-3, with 10 bases aligning to TRBD2. Germline V lookup: CDR1 DFQATT, CDR2 SNEGSKA (reference sequence). There are 19 residues in the CDR3. The ends lost 0 bases at V and 6 bases at J; junction bases unmatched: 18. CDR3 sequence: CSARDRTSGGGFHRDTQYF. In DNA form, the CDR3 reads TGCAGTGCTAGAGATCGGACTAGCGGAGGGGGATTTCATAGGGATACGCAGTATTTT.

The chain carries TRBV5-1 and TRBJ2-1, with 8 bases lining up with TRBD1. The J segment lost 7 bases and the V segment lost 4 bases, leaving 4 bases of the junction unmatched. The CDR3 runs 13 residues. The germline V gene has CDR1 SGHRS and CDR2 YFSETQ. This CDR3 is CASSVYRGNEQFF. The CDR3 DNA sequence: TGCGCCAGCAGCGTCTACAGGGGGAATGAGCAGTTCTTC.

CDR3 residues: CASSQGQGGSSYNEQFF. The CDR3 DNA sequence: TGCGCCAGCAGTCAAGGACAGGGGGGAAGCTCCTACAATGAGCAGTTCTTC. The gene calls are TRBV23-1 and TRBJ2-1, with 10 bases lining up with TRBD1. TRBV23-1 is designated an ORF whose function remains uncertain. This CDR3 comprises 17 residues. Trimming removed 2 bases from V and 0 bases from J; junction bases left unmatched: 4.

This clonotype has just a few counts. The V call is TRBV4-3, the J call TRBJ2-7; D could derive from TRBD1 or TRBD2 (5 bases each). The CDR3 sequence is 14 residues long. CDR1 is LGHNA, CDR2 YSLEER, per germline. The V gene lost 0 bases and the J gene lost 7 bases, with 13 bases spanning the gap. CDR3 bases: TGCGCCAGCAGCCAAGATCTTTGGGGGAAGGAGCAGTACTTC. Its translation: CASSQDLWGKEQYF.

Only a few counts were recorded for this clonotype. V gene TRBV5-4 combines with J gene TRBJ2-1, with 10 bases aligning to TRBD2. This CDR3 spans 15 amino acids. The ends lost 4 bases at V and 6 bases at J; junction bases unmatched: 7. CDR1 and CDR2 from the germline V gene are SGHNT and YYREEE (reference sequence). The CDR3 DNA reads as TGTGCCAGCAGCGTCGGGACTAGCGCAATCAATGAGCAGTTCTTC. This encodes CASSVGTSAINEQFF.

This clonotype was picked up a small number of times. This chain uses TRBV10-3 with TRBJ2-3; D unclear. V was pared by 3 bases and J by 2 bases, with 12 bases between. The CDR3 is made up of 15 amino acids. Germline CDR1 and CDR2: ENHRY and SYGVKD. Here the CDR3 DNA reads TGTGCCATCAGTGATGAGTCGAAACCCACAGATACGCAGTATTTT. Translation gives CAISDESKPTDTQYF.

Many counts were recorded for this clonotype. This chain's CDR3 is CASSLGGNSYEQYF. The CDR3 region has the DNA TGTGCCAGCAGTTTGGGGGGGAACAGCTACGAGCAGTACTTC. The J gene is TRBJ2-7, the V gene TRBV12-3 or TRBV12-4; 7 bases agree with TRBD2. This CDR3 contains 14 residues. The V segment lost 3 bases and the J segment 3 bases; nucleotides outside the gene matches: 5.

The chain carries TRBV30 and TRBJ1-5, with D hard to call. The germline CDR1 and CDR2 sequences are GTSNPN and SVGIG (reference sequence). Trimming pared 0 bases from V and 0 bases from J, leaving 6 bases between. This CDR3 spans 14 amino acids. For the CDR3, the DNA is TGTGCCTGGAGTGTTGGTGTTAGCAATCAGCCCCAGCATTTT. The encoded protein is CAWSVGVSNQPQHF.

The chain employs TRBV20-1 and TRBJ1-2; D not resolved. Trimming took off 3 bases at V and 9 bases at J, with 2 bases between the two ends. CDR1 and CDR2 (germline): DFQATT, SNEGSKA (reference sequence). This CDR3 is 8 amino acids long. CDR3 in DNA: TGCAGTGCTAGCCGCTACACCTTC. Its translation is CSASRYTF.

This clonotype occurred a few times. The chain is built from TRBV28 and TRBJ1-1, with TRBD1 as a possible D gene (6 bases). Trimming removed 3 bases at V and 3 bases at J, with 17 bases between. This CDR3 comprises 16 residues. Per the germline V gene, CDR1 is MDHEN and CDR2 is SYDVKM. CDR3 DNA sequence: TGTGCCAGCAGTTTTTATGTCAGGGGAGAGGACACTGAAGCTTTCTTT. This translates into CASSFYVRGEDTEAFF.

This clonotype turned up a few times. The chain couples TRBV27 to TRBJ2-1; D is uncertain. The CDR3 length is 15 residues. Trimming took 2 bases from V and 6 from J, leaving 14 bases between them. Germline-derived CDR1 and CDR2 are MNHEY and SMNVEV (reference sequence). The CDR3 region has the DNA TGTGCCAGCAGTTTAGTAGTTGCGCCCAGCAATGAGCAGTTCTTC. Translating gives CASSLVVAPSNEQFF.

This clonotype has at least ten counts. The CDR3: CASSGQGGQPQHF. The CDR3 coding sequence is TGTGCCAGCAGTGGACAGGGGGGTCAGCCCCAGCATTTT. This chain connects TRBV12-3 or TRBV12-4 to TRBJ1-5; 10 bases are shared with TRBD1. This CDR3 is 13 amino acids long. The V and J ends lost 5 bases and 6 bases, in that order; junction bases with no gene match: 1.

This clonotype was seen a handful of times. The V gene is TRBV12-3 or TRBV12-4, the J gene TRBJ1-2; 7 bases line up with TRBD1. CDR3 size: 14 residues. V lost 6 bases, J lost 3 bases, and 7 bases stayed unmatched. The CDR3 is CASSPTGTDYGYTF. The CDR3 bases are TGTGCCAGCAGCCCTACCGGGACAGACTATGGCTACACCTTC.

This chain links TRBV6-1 with TRBJ1-5; D is perhaps TRBD1 (6 bases). Trimming removed 8 bases from V and 10 bases from J, with 18 bases in between. The CDR3 extends over 13 amino acids. Per germline, CDR1 MNHNS and CDR2 SASEGT. The CDR3 nucleotides are TGTGCCAGCTTTGCGGGGGCGTTAAGTCCCCAGCATTTT. Its translation: CASFAGALSPQHF.

This clonotype was seen a handful of times. The J gene is TRBJ2-1, the V gene TRBV15; the D is unclear. Per the germline V gene, CDR1 is LNHNV and CDR2 is YYDKDF (reference sequence). The CDR3 loop spans 18 amino acids. V shed 0 bases and J shed 4 bases, with 19 bases lying between them. The CDR3 reads CATSRDLSPTPIYNEQFF. The CDR3 nucleotides read TGTGCCACCAGCAGAGATCTTTCACCAACTCCTATTTACAATGAGCAGTTCTTC.

In DNA form, the CDR3 reads TGTGCCAGCAGCTTATTGGGGACTAGCGGGGGGGCCTTCGATACGCAGTATTTT. It encodes CASSLLGTSGGAFDTQYF. J is TRBJ2-3 and V is TRBV7-8; the match to TRBD2 covers 16 bases. Per the germline V gene, CDR1 is SGHVS and CDR2 is FQNEAQ. The CDR3 is 18 amino acids. V trimming: 2 bases; J trimming: 6 bases; junction bases outside the gene matches: 8.

This clonotype has just a few counts. The chain is built from TRBV9 and TRBJ2-7, with D perhaps TRBD2 (7 bases). V lost 2 bases, J lost 0 bases, and 12 bases lay in between. The CDR3 length is 15 residues. CDR1 SGDLS and CDR2 YYNGEE come from the germline V gene. Written as DNA, the CDR3 is TGTGCCAGCAGCGTGGGGGGGGCGAGCTCCTACGAGCAGTACTTC. This gives the protein CASSVGGASSYEQYF.

Worth noting for this clonotype: A clone one base away is much larger, so this may be a read error. V is TRBV12-3 or TRBV12-4 and J is TRBJ1-1; 8 bases match TRBD1. The CDR3 loop spans 14 amino acids. Here the CDR3 reads CAGSRQGMNTEAFF. The DNA of the CDR3 is TGTGCCGGCAGTCGACAGGGGATGAACACTGAAGCTTTCTTT.

This clonotype was seen only a few times. One junction end does not reproduce the germline sequence, and a read error may be involved. The chain couples TRBV7-2 to TRBJ1-5, with 10 positions matching TRBD1. This CDR3 is built from 13 residues. The germline CDR1 and CDR2 sequences are SGHTA and FQGNSA. This chain's CDR3 is CASSLGQGFPRHF. The CDR3 region has the DNA TGTGCCAGCAGCCTGGGACAGGGGTTCCCCCGGCATTTT.

There are a few counts of this clonotype. The chain is built from TRBV7-2 and TRBJ2-5; D may be TRBD1 or TRBD2 (6 bases each). The CDR3 consists of 18 residues. From germline, CDR1 is SGHTA and CDR2 FQGNSA. The V gene lost 0 bases and the J gene lost 5 bases, with 22 bases spanning the gap. The CDR3 loop is CASSLAAGWGRLMETQYF. The DNA of the CDR3 is TGTGCCAGCAGCTTAGCGGCGGGATGGGGGCGCCTGATGGAGACCCAGTACTTC.

V gene TRBV9 combines with J gene TRBJ2-3, with 10 bases that match TRBD2. CDR3 length: 16 residues. Germline CDR1 SGDLS, CDR2 YYNGEE. V was clipped by 3 bases and J by 7 bases; unmatched bases: 11. The CDR3 here is CASSGISSGSLNTQYF. The CDR3 nucleotides are TGTGCCAGCAGCGGTATATCTAGCGGGAGTTTAAATACGCAGTATTTT.

The V call is TRBV29-1, the J call TRBJ2-1; D perhaps matches TRBD1 (6 bases). The germline V and J ends were trimmed by 7 bases and 5 bases, with 18 bases remaining between them. The CDR3 runs 14 residues. Germline CDR1 and CDR2: SQVTM and ANQGSEA. The CDR3 region has the DNA TGCAGCGGAGGACAGCTCACCCTACACAATGAGCAGTTCTTC. Amino acid sequence: CSGGQLTLHNEQFF.

The chain combines TRBV10-3 with TRBJ2-2; perhaps TRBD1 as D (5 bases). CDR3 length: 16 amino acids. In germline, CDR1 is ENHRY, CDR2 SYGVKD. V was clipped by 6 bases and J by 9 bases, with 23 bases between them. The CDR3 nucleotides are TGTGCCATCAGCCAAACCCCCGACAGACCCAACCGGGAGCTGTTTTTT. Translated: CAISQTPDRPNRELFF.

This clonotype has a handful of counts. The chain uses TRBV7-9 and TRBJ2-3; 9 bases align to TRBD2. Germline V lookup: CDR1 SEHNR, CDR2 FQNEAQ (reference sequence). The V segment lost 5 bases and the J segment 5 bases; nucleotides outside the gene matches: 11. There are 16 residues in the CDR3. This chain's CDR3 is CASSATSGPFLDTQYF. The CDR3 DNA follows: TGTGCCAGCAGCGCGACTAGCGGACCGTTTTTAGATACGCAGTATTTT.

This chain joins TRBV4-2 and TRBJ1-1; no reliable D call. CDR3 length equals 15 residues. From germline, CDR1 is LGHNA and CDR2 YNFKEQ. V lost 1 base and J lost 6, with 15 bases in between. The CDR3 loop is CASSQVSSSGAEAFF. The CDR3 DNA reads TGTGCCAGCAGCCAAGTATCCTCCTCGGGCGCTGAAGCTTTCTTT.